The 16 T cell receptor beta chains given below trace back to one sample, sequenced in a study of tumor-infiltrating lymphocytes in oesophageal squamous cell carcinoma. TCRdb fed the PCR reads into MiXCR, producing one record per CDR3 protein. This repertoire shows more than 9,500 distinct CDR3 sequences, 54% found once; its top ten account for around a third. Sequenced material: esophageal tumor tissue. These receptors originate from a female donor with esophageal squamous cell carcinoma.

The chain has TRBV12-3 or TRBV12-4 and TRBJ2-1; weak D call: TRBD1 (6 bases). The J call may be in error: the DNA end matches TRBJ2-7 better. The CDR3 is 14 residues long. CDR3: CASNIGRGDNEQYF. The CDR3 DNA is TGTGCCAGCAATATAGGACGAGGGGACAATGAGCAGTACTTC.

Concerning this clonotype: The CDR3 ends on some other residue instead of the conserved phenylalanine or tryptophan, so this is likely a read error. Because the CDR3's place on the DNA is in doubt, the DNA is left out and the CDR3 is given as listed by TCRdb. J is TRBJ2-7 and V is TRBV27; TRBD1 reflects the table's D call only, with no check against the DNA. With termini counted, the CDR3 has 17 amino acids. The germline gives CDR1 MNHEY, CDR2 SMNVEV (reference sequence). The CDR3 here is CASRQRGDSAYEQYFGS.

This clonotype is classed as large (0.1 to 1%). V is TRBV7-2 and J is TRBJ2-5; D remains unclear. This CDR3 comprises 14 residues. With 2 bases removed from V and 1 base from J, the gap between germline ends came to 8 bases. Germline V gene lookup returns CDR1 SGHTA and CDR2 FQGNSA. The CDR3 sequence: CASSLRLSQETQYF. The CDR3 DNA follows: TGTGCCAGCAGCTTAAGACTCAGCCAAGAGACCCAGTACTTC.

As regards this clonotype: The missing conserved phenylalanine or tryptophan at the end of this CDR3 makes a read error likely. It is unclear where the CDR3 begins or ends on the DNA, so no DNA is shown, and the CDR3 is as TCRdb lists it. This sequence joins TRBV11-2 and TRBJ1-1. The CDR3 is 8 amino acids long, termini counted. The germline CDR1 and CDR2 sequences are SGHAT and FQNNGV. The CDR3 loop is CASSLVGV.

This clonotype occurred a few times. The V gene is TRBV7-8, the J gene TRBJ2-5; 10 nucleotides match TRBD2. From germline, CDR1 is SGHVS and CDR2 FQNEAQ. The ends lost 0 bases at V and 2 bases at J; junction bases unmatched: 3. The CDR3 spans 16 residues. CDR3 nucleotides: TGTGCCAGCAGCTTAGCGCCTAGCGGGGGACAAGAGACCCAGTACTTC. It yields the protein CASSLAPSGGQETQYF.

CDR3 bases: TGTGCCAGCAGCTTTGACAGGGTTGGCACTGAAGCTTTCTTT. Amino acids: CASSFDRVGTEAFF. This rearrangement joins TRBV7-3 to TRBJ1-1, with 7 bases that match TRBD1. The CDR3 sequence is 14 residues long. In germline, CDR1 is SGHTA, CDR2 FQGTGA. The trim removed 3 bases at V and 4 bases at J, leaving 5 bases unmatched. Based on the CDR3 plus reference TRBV7-3 and TRBJ1-1, the full variable domain is GAGVSQTPSNKVTEKGKYVELRCDPISGHTALYWYRQSLGQGPEFLIYFQGTGAADDSGLPNDRFFAVRPEGSVSTLKIQRTERGDSAVYLCASSFDRVGTEAFFGQGTRLTVV.

This clonotype is labeled medium-sized. The J gene is TRBJ2-7, the V gene TRBV6-1, with D perhaps TRBD1 (6 bases). V was shortened by 5 bases and J by 4 bases, with 12 bases between the two germline ends. The CDR3 runs 13 residues. Per germline, CDR1 MNHNS and CDR2 SASEGT. The CDR3, as DNA: TGTGCCAGCAGTTTCGGCAGGGGTTACGAGCAGTACTTC. It is translated as CASSFGRGYEQYF.

The chain uses TRBV28 and TRBJ2-6, with no clear D. CDR1 is MDHEN and CDR2 is SYDVKM in the germline V gene. Trimming cost V 4 bases and J 0 bases, with 13 bases left between them. This CDR3 region has 17 residues. The CDR3 is CASSSYLDHSGANVLTF. The CDR3 bases are TGTGCCAGCAGTTCATATCTAGACCACTCTGGGGCCAACGTCCTGACTTTC.

The rearrangement joins TRBV6-2 or TRBV6-3 to TRBJ2-1, with 12 bases identical to TRBD2. Gene TRBJ2-5 matches the end of the DNA better, so the J call may be wrong. Per the germline V gene, CDR1 is MNHEY and CDR2 is SVGEGT. The CDR3 spans 17 residues. The CDR3 bases are TGTGCCAGCAGTTACTCGGCTAGCGGGAGGGCTGGGGAGACCCAGTACTTC. Protein sequence: CASSYSASGRAGETQYF.

The J gene is TRBJ2-1, the V gene TRBV7-3; D is unclear. The CDR3 runs to 16 residues. Germline V lookup: CDR1 SGHTA, CDR2 FQGTGA. The germline V and J ends were trimmed by 1 base and 5 bases, with 15 bases remaining between them. This CDR3 reads CASSLKGHLGNNEQFF. The CDR3 DNA reads TGTGCCAGCAGCTTAAAAGGGCACCTAGGGAACAATGAGCAGTTCTTC. Full variable domain (remainder filled in from reference TRBV7-3 and TRBJ2-1): GAGVSQTPSNKVTEKGKYVELRCDPISGHTALYWYRQSLGQGPEFLIYFQGTGAADDSGLPNDRFFAVRPEGSVSTLKIQRTERGDSAVYLCASSLKGHLGNNEQFFGPGTRLTVL.

J is TRBJ1-2 and V is TRBV7-8, with unresolved D. Per germline, CDR1 SGHVS and CDR2 FQNEAQ. V was trimmed by 5 bases and J by 4 bases, leaving 17 bases between them. The CDR3 sequence is 15 residues long. This CDR3 is CASSPADTVSYGYTF. In DNA form, the CDR3 reads TGTGCCAGCAGCCCAGCAGATACAGTGAGCTATGGCTACACCTTC.

This clonotype came up many times. This chain connects TRBV2 to TRBJ1-4; D not certain. Germline loops: CDR1 SNHLY, CDR2 FYNNEI. There are 13 residues in the CDR3. V shed 6 bases and J shed 4 bases, with 9 bases lying between them. CDR3 sequence reads: CASRGHVNEKLFF. The CDR3 nucleotides read TGTGCCAGCAGGGGTCATGTTAATGAAAAACTGTTTTTT. Together with reference TRBV2 and TRBJ1-4, the CDR3 gives the full variable domain: EPEVTQTPSHQVTQMGQEVILRCVPISNHLYFYWYRQILGQKVEFLVSFYNNEISEKSEIFDDQFSVERPDGSNFTLKIRSTKLEDSAMYFCASRGHVNEKLFFGSGTQLSVL.

The V and J genes are TRBV28 and TRBJ2-7; either TRBD1 or TRBD2 may fit D (5 bases each). Trimming shortened V by 6 bases and J by 10 bases, and 19 bases separated the two germline ends. CDR3 size: 13 residues. Germline V gene sequence: CDR1 MDHEN, CDR2 SYDVKM. CDR3 protein: CASSPTGAGHQYF. The CDR3 region has the DNA TGTGCCAGCAGCCCAACCGGGGCGGGCCATCAGTACTTC.

V usage is TRBV20-1 and J usage is TRBJ2-2, with 10 bases lining up with TRBD2. Germline V gives CDR1 DFQATT, CDR2 SNEGSKA (reference sequence). Trimming removed 3 bases from V and 1 base from J; junction bases left unmatched: 14. This CDR3 spans 19 amino acids. In DNA form, the CDR3 reads TGCAGTGCTAGTTATCCGGCTAGCGGGGGAGGGGGGAACACCGGGGAGCTGTTTTTT. It encodes CSASYPASGGGGNTGELFF.

This clonotype was seen a few times. CDR3: CASSSGTGRSQETQYF. The CDR3 DNA follows: TGTGCCAGCAGCTCAGGTACAGGGCGATCCCAAGAGACCCAGTACTTC. V is TRBV11-3 and J is TRBJ2-7; TRBD1 is a possible D gene (6 bases). The DNA end is a closer match to TRBJ2-5, so the J assignment may be wrong. Germline V gene lookup returns CDR1 SGHNT and CDR2 YENEEA. CDR3 length equals 16 residues.

This rearrangement joins TRBV6-1 to TRBJ2-3; the D is unclear. The J call may be in error: the DNA end matches TRBJ2-7 better. The CDR3 runs 14 residues. Germline values: CDR1 MNHNS, CDR2 SASEGT. CDR3 DNA: TGTGCCAGCAGTGAAGCGCTTCATCTCTACGAGCAGTACTTC. Encoded protein: CASSEALHLYEQYF.